The 20 T cell receptor beta chains listed next were all sequenced from one sample in a study of cytomegalovirus exposure and HLA in healthy donors. The study ran its PCR with 60 Vbeta and 13 Jbeta primers. TCRdb's copy holds only in-frame clones and misses some; the assay was immunoSEQ multiplex PCR. The data show some 200,000 clones, roughly four fifths seen once. The sequenced sample was PBMCs. The receptors were gathered from a woman between 35 and 50 years old in good health and CMV-seronegative.

The V gene is TRBV15, the J gene TRBJ2-6, with TRBD1 matching over 9 bases. From germline, CDR1 is LNHNV and CDR2 YYDKDF (reference sequence). Germline trimming cut 5 bases from V and 0 bases from J; bases unmatched to any gene: 8. The CDR3 spans 18 residues. Here the CDR3 reads CATSRWTGASSGANVLTF. The CDR3 DNA is TGTGCCACCAGCCGATGGACAGGGGCCTCCTCTGGGGCCAACGTCCTGACTTTC.

This chain connects TRBV30 to TRBJ1-3; D gene uncertain. CDR1 and CDR2 from the germline V gene are GTSNPN and SVGIG (reference sequence). The V gene lost 2 bases and the J gene lost 4 bases, with 12 bases spanning the gap. The CDR3 is made up of 14 amino acids. The CDR3 region has the DNA TGTGCCTGGAGTATCCAGGTCCGAGGAAACACCATATATTTT. This gives the protein CAWSIQVRGNTIYF.

The chain employs TRBV6-4 and TRBJ1-5; 7 nucleotides agree with TRBD1. CDR3 length: 15 amino acids. Germline V CDR1 and CDR2: MRHNA, SNTAGT. Trimming cost V 6 bases and J 4 bases; bases outside gene matches: 9. The CDR3, as DNA: TGTGCCAGCAGGCCGACAGGGTCCGCGAATCAGCCCCAGCATTTT. Amino acids: CASRPTGSANQPQHF.

This clone was counted once. The V gene is TRBV6-4, the J gene TRBJ2-3; maybe TRBD2 (6 bases). The CDR3 has 14 amino acids. The germline gives CDR1 MRHNA, CDR2 SNTAGT. With 6 bases removed from V and 0 bases from J, the gap between germline ends came to 10 bases. The CDR3 DNA is TGTGCCAGCAGCCCCGGGACTAGCACAGATACGCAGTATTTT. Translating it yields CASSPGTSTDTQYF.

The rearrangement joins TRBV6-6 to TRBJ1-2; D might be TRBD1 (5 bases). The germline V gene encodes CDR1 MNHNY and CDR2 SVGAGI (reference sequence). Deletions cut 1 base from V and 0 bases from J, with 9 bases between. CDR3 length: 15 residues. CDR3: CASSYLGGANYGYTF. CDR3 bases: TGTGCCAGCAGTTACTTGGGGGGGGCTAACTATGGCTACACCTTC.

The chain recombines TRBV7-6 with TRBJ2-1; 9 bases are shared with TRBD2. The length of the CDR3 is 17 residues. Germline CDR1 SGHVS, CDR2 FNYEAQ. The J segment lost 5 bases and the V segment lost 7 bases, leaving 15 bases of the junction unmatched. CDR3 protein: CASTLDPGGRAHNEQFF. The DNA of the CDR3 is TGTGCCAGCACCCTAGACCCGGGCGGGAGGGCCCACAATGAGCAGTTCTTC.

The V gene is TRBV30, the J gene TRBJ2-5; no clear D. The DNA end lines up better with TRBJ2-7; the J call may be wrong. Germline CDR1 is GTSNPN and CDR2 is SVGIG (reference sequence). The CDR3 is 13 residues long. The DNA of the CDR3 is TGTGCCTGGAGTGTGGCCAAGATGGGCGAGCAGTACTTC. Translated: CAWSVAKMGEQYF.

This sequence joins TRBV6-6 and TRBJ1-5; maybe TRBD1 (5 bases). CDR3 length: 16 amino acids. The germline V gene has CDR1 MNHNY and CDR2 SVGAGI (reference sequence). V was cut by 7 bases and J by 0 bases, with 16 bases left in between. In DNA form, the CDR3 reads TGTGCCAGCAAACTTCGACGGGGGGATAGCAATCAGCCCCAGCATTTT. As protein: CASKLRRGDSNQPQHF.

The rearrangement links TRBV5-1 to TRBJ1-3, with D possibly matching TRBD1 (6 bases). The CDR3 runs to 20 residues. CDR1 is SGHRS, CDR2 YFSETQ, per germline. V was clipped by 0 bases and J by 7 bases, with 29 bases between them. In nucleotides, the CDR3 is TGCGCCAGCAGCTTGGCTTTTTTATATAACAGGGCGAACTCGGGTAACACCATATATTTT. Amino acids: CASSLAFLYNRANSGNTIYF.

This clone was counted once. The chain couples TRBV4-2 to TRBJ2-7, with D unresolved. The V end was cut by 1 base, the J end by 1 base, with 8 bases between. Germline CDR1 and CDR2: LGHNA and YNFKEQ. The length of the CDR3 is 14 residues. CDR3 loop: CASSQAVESYEQYF. The CDR3 bases are TGTGCCAGCAGCCAAGCGGTCGAGTCCTACGAGCAGTACTTC.

The rearrangement links TRBV6-4 to TRBJ2-3, with 12 bases that match TRBD2. Germline CDR1 is MRHNA and CDR2 is SNTAGT. This CDR3 is built from 16 residues. J was trimmed by 2 bases and V by 6 bases; bases with no gene match: 6. The CDR3 nucleotides read TGTGCCAGCAGCAGACTAGCGGGAGAGGTCACAGATACGCAGTATTTT. Amino acids: CASSRLAGEVTDTQYF.

V usage is TRBV27 and J usage is TRBJ1-6; TRBD1 matches at 9 bases. The V gene's germline CDR1 is MNHEY and CDR2 SMNVEV (reference sequence). The CDR3 consists of 15 residues. The V and J ends lost 3 bases and 9 bases, in that order; junction bases with no gene match: 6. The CDR3 protein is CASSFGDRVSSPLHF. CDR3 sequence (DNA): TGTGCCAGCAGTTTTGGGGACAGGGTTAGTTCACCCCTCCACTTT.

The J gene is TRBJ2-7, the V gene TRBV9; no firm D call. The CDR3 loop spans 13 amino acids. Looked up from germline, CDR1 is SGDLS and CDR2 is YYNGEE. V gave up 4 bases and J gave up 2 bases, with 10 bases separating them. The CDR3 region has the DNA TGTGCCAGCAGCCGCGGAGTACCCTACGAGCAGTACTTC. Its protein is CASSRGVPYEQYF.

This clone was counted once. The chain carries TRBV9 and TRBJ2-4; TRBD1 agrees at 9 bases. The CDR3 has 16 amino acids. Germline CDR1 and CDR2: SGDLS and YYNGEE. V shed 0 bases, J shed 6 bases, and the junction held 7 bases outside the gene matches. The CDR3 bases are TGTGCCAGCAGCGTAGGTGGGGACAGGGCGGCAAACATTCAGTACTTC. Protein sequence: CASSVGGDRAANIQYF.

Points on this clone: Other DNA sequences in this specimen translate into the identical CDR3. The gene calls are TRBV12-5 and TRBJ2-3; 12 nucleotides line up with TRBD2. Germline CDR1 and CDR2: LGHNT and FRNRAP. V lost 5 bases and J lost 0; bases outside the gene matches: 3. CDR3 length: 16 amino acids. DNA of the CDR3: TGTGCTAGTGGTCCCGGGACTAGCGGGAGCACAGATACGCAGTATTTT. Protein product: CASGPGTSGSTDTQYF.

The chain joins TRBV7-9 to TRBJ2-7; 10 nucleotides line up with TRBD2. The CDR3 has 19 residues. Germline CDR1 is SEHNR and CDR2 is FQNEAQ (reference sequence). Trimming removed 4 bases from V and 4 bases from J; junction bases left unmatched: 19. For the CDR3, the DNA is TGTGCCAGCAGCTCATCGAATTACCCGCTAGCGGGAGATTGGTACGAGCAGTACTTC. Translated: CASSSSNYPLAGDWYEQYF. Looking up the rest from reference TRBV7-9 and TRBJ2-7 gives the full variable domain: DTGVSQNPRHKITKRGQNVTFRCDPISEHNRLYWYRQTLGQGPEFLTYFQNEAQLEKSRLLSDRFSAERPKGSFSTLEIQRTEQGDSAMYLCASSSSNYPLAGDWYEQYFGPGTRLTVT.

The rearrangement links TRBV30 to TRBJ2-1; 11 bases agree with TRBD2. The CDR3 covers 16 residues. Germline V gene lookup returns CDR1 GTSNPN and CDR2 SVGIG (reference sequence). V shed 6 bases, J shed 0 bases, and the junction held 7 bases outside the gene matches. This CDR3 reads CACMTSGISSYNEQFF. CDR3 bases: TGTGCCTGCATGACTAGCGGGATTAGCTCCTACAATGAGCAGTTCTTC.

This clone has more than one count but fewer than ten. The rearrangement uses TRBV27 and TRBJ2-1, with a possible D match to TRBD2 (5 bases). Trimming cost V 6 bases and J 5 bases, with 14 bases left between them. The CDR3 totals 14 residues. Germline loops: CDR1 MNHEY, CDR2 SMNVEV (reference sequence). CDR3 sequence reads: CASRSQRNHNEQFF. In DNA form, the CDR3 reads TGTGCCAGCAGGTCCCAGCGGAATCACAATGAGCAGTTCTTC.

The chain carries TRBV28 and TRBJ1-2, with unresolved D. Germline assignment: CDR1 MDHEN and CDR2 SYDVKM. CDR3 length: 16 residues. Trimming left V 2 bases short and J 4 bases short, with 17 bases between. The CDR3 coding sequence is TGTGCCAGCAGTTTACGGGGAATTTTGTGGGTCTATGGCTACACCTTC. Protein sequence: CASSLRGILWVYGYTF.

This clone was counted once. The gene calls are TRBV18 and TRBJ2-7; D is unresolved. The CDR3 sequence is 15 residues long. Germline V gene lookup returns CDR1 KGHSH and CDR2 LQKENI. V lost 2 bases and J 0 bases, leaving 11 bases between the germline ends. The CDR3 here is CASSPTPRSSYEQYF. The CDR3 DNA reads TGTGCCAGCTCACCAACCCCGCGGAGCTCCTACGAGCAGTACTTC.